The clone carrying this TCR beta chain occurred a few times. Original handling: Amplified reference gene primers provided the basis for estimating nucleated cell counts. TCRdb keeps only in-frame clones here, not all; method: immunoSEQ multiplex PCR. From that table come the V and J calls and clone size; the DNA was used to work out D and trimming. The sample shows 260,000 or so clones, roughly 84% of them seen only once. The CDR3 extends over 13 amino acids. V shed 4 bases and J shed 1 base, with 7 bases lying between them. Per the germline V gene, CDR1 is SGHTA and CDR2 is FQGNSA. This record comes from a study of blood T cell repertoires in COVID-19. Study-level background: Samples taken during acute and convalescent COVID-19 were collected in the United States, Italy and Spain. Sample material is recorded as cDNA or gDNA derived from T cells, B-cell-depleted T cells, or PBMCs.

V usage is TRBV7-2 and J usage is TRBJ1-1; D is possibly TRBD1 (6 bases). The sequencing input was peripheral blood. The origin of this receptor is a human donor in a cohort sampled during active COVID-19. The CDR3 protein is CASSSGQNTEAFF. In DNA, the CDR3 is TGTGCCAGCAGCTCGGGACAGAACACTGAAGCTTTCTTT.